This T cell receptor (beta chain) was sequenced during a study of T cells after yellow fever vaccination. Overall study context: When fractions had low cell numbers, they were prepared with SMART-Seq v4 Ultra Low Input. General study findings and limits: A small share of clonotypes appeared in both CD4 and CD8 compartments.

There are many counts of this clonotype. Its target is not known. A 5'RACE template-switching step, the method used to make TCR cDNA, added a universal primer site and UMIs. TCRdb called the 5' RACE reads again in MiXCR, with one record for every CDR3 protein. This repertoire shows hundreds of thousands of distinct CDR3 sequences, roughly 3.5% found once; its top ten account for roughly a quarter. Deletions cut 6 bases from V and 4 bases from J, with 10 bases between. There are 13 residues in the CDR3. The V gene's germline CDR1 is SEHNR and CDR2 FQNEAQ (reference sequence). J is TRBJ2-1 and V is TRBV7-9; D may be TRBD1 (5 bases). The source of this sequence is a man aged 18 to 30 who received the YFV17D yellow fever vaccine. This specimen was PBMCs, taken on the day of the yellow fever booster vaccination. Written as DNA, the CDR3 is TGTGCCAGCAGGACAGTGTGGTACAATGAGCAGTTCTTC. This encodes CASRTVWYNEQFF.